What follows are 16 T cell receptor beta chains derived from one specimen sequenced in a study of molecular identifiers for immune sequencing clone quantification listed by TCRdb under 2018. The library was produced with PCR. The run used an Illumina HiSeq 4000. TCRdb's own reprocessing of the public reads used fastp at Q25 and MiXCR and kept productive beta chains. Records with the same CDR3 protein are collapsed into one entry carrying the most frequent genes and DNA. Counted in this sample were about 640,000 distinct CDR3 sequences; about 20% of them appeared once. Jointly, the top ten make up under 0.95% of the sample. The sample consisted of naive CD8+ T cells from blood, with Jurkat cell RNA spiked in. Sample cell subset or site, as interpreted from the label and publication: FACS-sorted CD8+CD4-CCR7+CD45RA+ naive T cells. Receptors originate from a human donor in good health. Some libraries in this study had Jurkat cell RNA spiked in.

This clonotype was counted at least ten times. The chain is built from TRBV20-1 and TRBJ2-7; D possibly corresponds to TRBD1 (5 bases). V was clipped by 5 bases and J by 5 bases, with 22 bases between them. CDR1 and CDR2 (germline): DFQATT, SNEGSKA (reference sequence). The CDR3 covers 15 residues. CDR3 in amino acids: CSAQVLRPPQDEQYF. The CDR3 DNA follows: TGCAGTGCTCAAGTCTTGAGGCCTCCACAGGACGAGCAGTACTTC.

The DNA for the CDR3 is TGTGCCAGCAGCTTACCGGGGTCGGTGGAGACCCAGTACTTC. It translates to CASSLPGSVETQYF. V gene TRBV11-2 combines with J gene TRBJ2-5; TRBD2 might be the D (5 bases). This CDR3 has 14 residues. With 2 bases removed from V and 5 bases from J, the gap between germline ends came to 12 bases. Germline V lookup: CDR1 SGHAT, CDR2 FQNNGV.

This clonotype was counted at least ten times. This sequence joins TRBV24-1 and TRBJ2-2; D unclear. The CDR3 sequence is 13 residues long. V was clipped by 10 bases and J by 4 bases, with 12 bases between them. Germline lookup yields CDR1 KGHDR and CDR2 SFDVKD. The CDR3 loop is CATRESTTGELFF. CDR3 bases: TGTGCCACTAGAGAAAGTACCACCGGGGAGCTGTTTTTT.

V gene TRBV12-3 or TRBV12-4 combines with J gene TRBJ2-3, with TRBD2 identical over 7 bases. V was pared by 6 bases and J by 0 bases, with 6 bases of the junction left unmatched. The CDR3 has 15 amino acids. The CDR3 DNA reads TGTGCCAGCAGACAAGGACTAGTTAGCACAGATACGCAGTATTTT. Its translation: CASRQGLVSTDTQYF.

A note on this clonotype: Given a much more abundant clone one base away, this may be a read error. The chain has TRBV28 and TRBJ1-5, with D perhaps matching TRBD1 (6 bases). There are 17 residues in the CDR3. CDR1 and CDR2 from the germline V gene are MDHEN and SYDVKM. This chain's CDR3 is CASSLWDSHGSNRPQHF. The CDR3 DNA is TGTGCCAGCAGTTTATGGGACAGCCACGGGAGCAATCGGCCCCAGCATTTT.

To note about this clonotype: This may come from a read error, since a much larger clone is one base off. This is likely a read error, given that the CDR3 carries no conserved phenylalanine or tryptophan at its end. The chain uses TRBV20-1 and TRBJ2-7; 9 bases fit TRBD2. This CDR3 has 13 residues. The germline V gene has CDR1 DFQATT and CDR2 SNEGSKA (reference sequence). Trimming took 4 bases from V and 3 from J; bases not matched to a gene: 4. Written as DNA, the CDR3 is TGCAGTGCTATCCTAGCGGGGTACTACGAGCAGTACTCC. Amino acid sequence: CSAILAGYYEQYS.

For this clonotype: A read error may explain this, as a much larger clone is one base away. DNA for the CDR3: TGCGCCAGCAGCCTTACGGGCGGTCTGGACACTGAAGCTTTCTTT. This translates into CASSLTGGLDTEAFF. This rearrangement joins TRBV4-3 to TRBJ1-1, with unresolved D. Germline CDR1 reads LGHNA; CDR2 reads YSLEER. The germline V and J ends were trimmed by 4 bases and 3 bases, with 15 bases remaining between them. CDR3 length: 15 residues.

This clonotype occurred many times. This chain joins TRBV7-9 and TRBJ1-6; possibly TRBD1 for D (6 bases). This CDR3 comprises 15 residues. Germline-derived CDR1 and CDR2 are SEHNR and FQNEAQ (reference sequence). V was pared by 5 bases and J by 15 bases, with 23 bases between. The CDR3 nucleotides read TGTGCCAGCAGCGTAACACAGGGAGTTGAATCCCTCCTCCACTTT. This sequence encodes CASSVTQGVESLLHF. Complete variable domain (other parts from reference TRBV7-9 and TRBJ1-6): DTGVSQNPRHKITKRGQNVTFRCDPISEHNRLYWYRQTLGQGPEFLTYFQNEAQLEKSRLLSDRFSAERPKGSFSTLEIQRTEQGDSAMYLCASSVTQGVESLLHFGNGTRLTVT.

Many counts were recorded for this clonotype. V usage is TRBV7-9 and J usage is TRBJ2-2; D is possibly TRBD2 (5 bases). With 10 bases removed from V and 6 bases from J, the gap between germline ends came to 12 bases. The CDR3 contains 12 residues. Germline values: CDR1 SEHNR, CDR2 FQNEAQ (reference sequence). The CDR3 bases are TGTGCCATCAGAGCGGAGCCCGGGGAGCTGTTTTTT. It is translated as CAIRAEPGELFF.

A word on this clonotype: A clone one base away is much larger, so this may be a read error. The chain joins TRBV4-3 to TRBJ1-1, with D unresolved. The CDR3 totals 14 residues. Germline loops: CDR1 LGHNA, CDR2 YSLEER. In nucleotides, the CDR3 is TGCGCCAGCAGCCAAACGACCATGAACACTGGAGCTTTCTTT. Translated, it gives CASSQTTMNTGAFF.

The CDR3 loop is CATSSEGSLAEETQYF. The CDR3, as DNA: TGTGCCACCAGCAGTGAGGGCAGTTTAGCGGAAGAGACCCAGTACTTC. The V call is TRBV15, the J call TRBJ2-5; TRBD2 is a possible D gene (6 bases). The CDR3 has 16 residues. V was cut by 3 bases and J by 3 bases, with 17 bases left in between. Germline assignment: CDR1 LNHNV and CDR2 YYDKDF (reference sequence).

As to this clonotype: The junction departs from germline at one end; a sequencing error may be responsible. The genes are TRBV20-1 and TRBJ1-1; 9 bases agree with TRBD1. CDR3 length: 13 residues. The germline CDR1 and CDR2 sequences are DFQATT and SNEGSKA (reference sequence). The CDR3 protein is CGAREGTGIEAFF. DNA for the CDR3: TGCGGTGCTAGAGAGGGGACAGGGATTGAAGCTTTCTTT.

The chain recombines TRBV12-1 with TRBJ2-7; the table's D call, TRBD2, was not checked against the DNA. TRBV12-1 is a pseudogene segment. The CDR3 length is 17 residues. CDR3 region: CASSFAVGGQSPYEQYF. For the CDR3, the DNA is TGTGCCAGCAGCTTTGCAGTAGGAGGGCAGTCCCCCTACGAGCAGTACTTC.

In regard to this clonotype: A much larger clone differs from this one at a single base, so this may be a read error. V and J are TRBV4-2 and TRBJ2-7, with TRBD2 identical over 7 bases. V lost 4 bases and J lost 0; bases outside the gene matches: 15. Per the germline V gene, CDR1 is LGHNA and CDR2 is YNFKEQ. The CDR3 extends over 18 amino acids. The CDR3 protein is CASSLRRLAGGSSYEQYF. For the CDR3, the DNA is TGTGCCAGCAGCCTCAGGAGACTAGCTGGGGGTAGCTCCTACGAGCAGTACTTC.

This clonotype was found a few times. CDR3 in DNA: TGCAGCGTTTGGGGGCTCGGGGATGAGCAGTTCTTC. This codes for CSVWGLGDEQFF. This chain connects TRBV29-1 to TRBJ2-1; tentative D call: TRBD1 (6 bases). Germline assignment: CDR1 SQVTM and CDR2 ANQGSEA. This CDR3 is built from 12 residues. Deletions cut 5 bases from V and 8 bases from J, with 13 bases between.

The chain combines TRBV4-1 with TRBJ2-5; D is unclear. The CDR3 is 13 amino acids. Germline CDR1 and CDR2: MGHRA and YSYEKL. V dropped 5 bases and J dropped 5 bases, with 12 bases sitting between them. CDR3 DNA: TGCGCCAGCAGCGGGGTAGGGTGGGAGACCCAGTACTTC. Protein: CASSGVGWETQYF.